Presented here are 24 T cell receptor beta chains from one specimen sequenced in a study of blood T cells in healthy people across ages. A J-beta primer mix and a sample-barcoded 5' primer were used in a second PCR of roughly 6 to 12 cycles. Using its own MiXCR run on the 5' RACE reads, TCRdb lists one record per CDR3 protein. The sample has roughly 930,000 distinct CDR3 sequences; around 46% are singletons. The sample taken for sequencing was blood. Receptor source: a man under 40 in good health.

This clonotype was detected many times. The V gene is TRBV20-1, the J gene TRBJ2-3; D gene unclear. Germline values: CDR1 DFQATT, CDR2 SNEGSKA (reference sequence). This CDR3 region has 12 residues. The V end was cut by 5 bases, the J end by 5 bases, with 11 bases between. CDR3 sequence: CSALGRGDTQYF. DNA of the CDR3: TGCAGTGCTTTAGGACGTGGAGATACGCAGTATTTT.

The rearrangement uses TRBV27 and TRBJ2-1, with 12 bases that match TRBD2. The length of the CDR3 is 16 residues. Germline CDR1 and CDR2: MNHEY and SMNVEV (reference sequence). V was pared by 4 bases and J by 4 bases, with 5 bases of the junction left unmatched. The CDR3 protein is CASSWLAGGDYNEQFF. CDR3 sequence (DNA): TGTGCCAGCAGTTGGCTAGCGGGGGGGGATTACAATGAGCAGTTCTTC.

V and J are TRBV6-6 and TRBJ1-2; weak D call: TRBD1 (5 bases). The CDR3 runs to 15 residues. Germline V gene sequence: CDR1 MNHNY, CDR2 SVGAGI (reference sequence). Trimming cost V 5 bases and J 0 bases, with 13 bases left between them. CDR3 amino acids: CASSDRQLTNYGYTF. The CDR3 DNA sequence: TGTGCCAGCAGTGATCGACAGTTAACTAACTATGGCTACACCTTC.

A word on this clonotype: A much more abundant neighbour one base away suggests this may be a read error. The gene calls are TRBV15 and TRBJ2-3, with TRBD1 identical over 8 bases. The CDR3 is made up of 15 amino acids. Looked up from germline, CDR1 is LNHNV and CDR2 is YYDKDF (reference sequence). The CDR3 coding sequence is TGTGCCACCAGCAGCCAGGGGGCGCCGACAGATGCGCAGTATTTT. This gives the protein CATSSQGAPTDAQYF. Full variable domain (remainder filled in from reference TRBV15 and TRBJ2-3): DAMVIQNPRYQVTQFGKPVTLSCSQTLNHNVMYWYQQKSSQAPKLLFHYYDKDFNNEADTPDNFQSRRPNTSFCFLDIRSPGLGDTAMYLCATSSQGAPTDAQYFGPGTRLTVL.

V gene TRBV7-9 combines with J gene TRBJ2-7; D possibly matches TRBD1 or TRBD2 (6 bases each). The closer fit of TRBJ2-5 to the DNA end suggests the J call may be wrong. The CDR3 covers 14 residues. CDR1 is SEHNR, CDR2 FQNEAQ, per germline (reference sequence). The CDR3 spells CASSSNGGPETQYF. In nucleotides, the CDR3 is TGTGCCAGCAGCTCGAATGGGGGGCCGGAGACCCAGTACTTC.

The gene calls are TRBV5-1 and TRBJ2-3; D might be TRBD2 (6 bases). V lost 0 bases, J lost 0 bases, and 11 bases lay in between. Looked up from germline, CDR1 is SGHRS and CDR2 is YFSETQ. The CDR3 is 16 residues long. The CDR3 DNA is TGCGCCAGCAGCTTGGGAATACGGGGGAGCACAGATACGCAGTATTTT. Translated, it gives CASSLGIRGSTDTQYF.

The J gene is TRBJ2-3, the V gene TRBV7-9; D call uncertain. With 5 bases removed from V and 6 bases from J, the gap between germline ends came to 12 bases. Germline values: CDR1 SEHNR, CDR2 FQNEAQ (reference sequence). The CDR3 runs to 13 residues. The CDR3 nucleotides read TGTGCCAGCAGCCTCCGGTGGCAGGATACGCAGTATTTT. Translating it yields CASSLRWQDTQYF.

This chain links TRBV7-9 with TRBJ1-2; TRBD1 might be the D (5 bases). Germline CDR1 reads SEHNR; CDR2 reads FQNEAQ (reference sequence). This CDR3 is 14 amino acids long. Trimming shortened V by 6 bases and J by 4 bases, and 15 bases separated the two germline ends. In DNA, the CDR3 is TGTGCCAGCAGACGGGACCTCGTGAGCTATGGCTACACCTTC. It specifies CASRRDLVSYGYTF.

CDR3 amino acids: CASSSRVGLYNEQFF. CDR3 DNA: TGTGCCAGCAGCTCCAGGGTCGGGCTATACAATGAGCAGTTCTTC. This sequence joins TRBV7-9 and TRBJ2-1; tentative D call: TRBD1 (5 bases). CDR3 length equals 15 residues. Looked up from germline, CDR1 is SEHNR and CDR2 is FQNEAQ (reference sequence). V lost 4 bases, J lost 4 bases, and 14 bases lay in between.

CDR3 protein: CASKLTGDREQYF. The CDR3 nucleotides are TGTGCCAGCAAACTCACAGGGGATCGAGAGCAGTACTTC. This chain joins TRBV12-3 or TRBV12-4 and TRBJ2-7, with 7 bases aligning to TRBD1. With V trimmed by 7 bases and J by 7 bases, 10 bases remained unmatched. The CDR3 has 13 amino acids.

The chain combines TRBV28 with TRBJ2-3; 11 nucleotides agree with TRBD2. CDR1 and CDR2 from the germline V gene are MDHEN and SYDVKM. The length of the CDR3 is 20 residues. V dropped 1 base and J dropped 3; count of bases not matched to a gene: 15. CDR3 sequence: CASSLFKTSGAQIWTDTQYF. The CDR3 DNA is TGTGCCAGCAGTTTATTTAAGACTAGCGGGGCACAGATATGGACAGATACGCAGTATTTT.

J is TRBJ2-3 and V is TRBV10-3; TRBD1 aligns across 10 bases. This CDR3 contains 17 residues. The junction had 13 bases not matched to a gene; V was cut back by 10 bases and J by 0 bases. From germline, CDR1 is ENHRY and CDR2 SYGVKD. The CDR3 loop reads CATSPGTGDLSTDTQYF. CDR3 DNA sequence: TGTGCCACTTCGCCCGGGACAGGGGACCTTAGCACAGATACGCAGTATTTT.

This chain links TRBV30 with TRBJ2-1; unclear D gene. Germline lookup yields CDR1 GTSNPN and CDR2 SVGIG (reference sequence). V was trimmed by 0 bases and J by 9 bases, leaving 12 bases between them. The CDR3 contains 13 residues. The CDR3 DNA reads TGTGCCTGGAGTGTACTTACCACCGGTGAGCAGTTCTTC. Its translation is CAWSVLTTGEQFF.

The rearrangement joins TRBV10-3 to TRBJ2-1; the match to TRBD1 covers 10 bases. This CDR3 is built from 15 residues. Losses at the gene ends were 6 bases for V and 3 bases for J; bases not matched to a gene: 5. Germline values: CDR1 ENHRY, CDR2 SYGVKD. The CDR3 sequence is CAISPDRGSYNEQFF. The CDR3 DNA reads as TGTGCCATCAGCCCGGACAGGGGGAGCTACAATGAGCAGTTCTTC.

The chain is built from TRBV6-2 or TRBV6-3 and TRBJ1-2, with 8 bases identical to TRBD1. CDR1 and CDR2 (germline): MNHEY, SVGEGT. The trim removed 0 bases at V and 7 bases at J, leaving 10 bases unmatched. The CDR3 runs 16 residues. CDR3: CASSYSNGQGKSGYTF. CDR3 bases: TGTGCCAGCAGTTACTCGAATGGACAGGGAAAGAGTGGCTACACCTTC.

Comment on this clonotype: This may come from a read error, since a much larger clone is one base off. This rearrangement joins TRBV3-1 to TRBJ2-5; no clear D gene. CDR3 length: 11 amino acids. Looked up from germline, CDR1 is LGHDT and CDR2 is YNNKEL (reference sequence). As DNA, the CDR3 is TGTGCCAGCAACCAAGGAGCGACCCAGTACTTC. It encodes CASNQGATQYF.

CDR3: CASSVFGGPMNTEAFF. CDR3 nucleotides: TGTGCCAGCAGCGTATTCGGGGGGCCCATGAACACTGAAGCTTTCTTT. The V call is TRBV9, the J call TRBJ1-1, with D maybe TRBD1 (6 bases). The CDR3 loop spans 16 amino acids. Germline V gives CDR1 SGDLS, CDR2 YYNGEE. V was clipped by 1 base and J by 0 bases, with 13 bases between them.

V and J are TRBV6-2 or TRBV6-3 and TRBJ2-1; 8 nucleotides align to TRBD2. The CDR3 runs 13 residues. Germline loops: CDR1 MNHEY, CDR2 SVGEGT. V shed 8 bases and J 3 bases; nucleotides not matched to a gene: 3. The CDR3 DNA follows: TGTGCCAGCGGTCGGGAGGGCTACAATGAGCAGTTCTTC. Amino acids: CASGREGYNEQFF.

The chain carries TRBV6-1 and TRBJ2-7; D may match TRBD1 or TRBD2 (5 bases each). The CDR3 loop spans 18 amino acids. Trimming left V 5 bases short and J 4 bases short, with 27 bases between. CDR1 is MNHNS and CDR2 is SASEGT in the germline V gene. CDR3 in DNA: TGTGCCAGCAGTACGCCCCAGGGAATTGGGACGGGTTCTTACGAGCAGTACTTC. It translates to CASSTPQGIGTGSYEQYF.

The sample holds a few counts of this clonotype. The genes are TRBV7-9 and TRBJ2-1; D not certain. In germline, CDR1 is SEHNR, CDR2 FQNEAQ (reference sequence). Trimming removed 2 bases from V and 7 bases from J, with 12 bases in between. The CDR3 length is 14 residues. DNA of the CDR3: TGTGCCAGCAGCTTATCCCCTAGTATGAATGAGCAGTTCTTC. Amino acid sequence: CASSLSPSMNEQFF.

The V and J genes are TRBV12-3 or TRBV12-4 and TRBJ2-7; D remains unclear. The germline V and J ends were trimmed by 2 bases and 7 bases, with 12 bases remaining between them. This CDR3 contains 13 residues. The CDR3 sequence: CASSLSGQLEQYF. The CDR3 nucleotides read TGTGCCAGCAGTTTAAGTGGGCAGTTGGAGCAGTACTTC.

This sequence joins TRBV21-1 and TRBJ2-7; no check of the table's D call, TRBD1, against the DNA was made. The end of the DNA is better explained by TRBJ2-5, so the J call may be wrong. TRBV21-1 is designated a pseudogene. The CDR3 consists of 14 residues. CDR3 bases: TGTGCCAGCAGCAAAGTGGAGCGTTACGGGACCCAGTACTTC. It specifies CASSKVERYGTQYF.

The rearrangement joins TRBV6-1 to TRBJ1-6; D possibly corresponds to TRBD1 (5 bases). The CDR3 consists of 14 residues. The V end was cut by 3 bases, the J end by 10 bases, with 13 bases between. Germline CDR1 reads MNHNS; CDR2 reads SASEGT. CDR3 region: CASSEGVGMSPLHF. The CDR3 coding sequence is TGTGCCAGCAGTGAGGGGGTCGGAATGTCACCCCTCCACTTT.

The chain has TRBV28 and TRBJ2-7; 7 nucleotides agree with TRBD2. V shed 4 bases, J shed 1 base, and the junction held 10 bases outside the gene matches. The CDR3 length is 16 residues. Germline CDR1 MDHEN, CDR2 SYDVKM. The CDR3 loop is CASSYASGFSSYEQYF. The CDR3 DNA sequence: TGTGCCAGCAGTTATGCTAGCGGATTCAGTTCCTACGAGCAGTACTTC.